This T cell receptor (beta chain) was observed in a study of molecular identifiers for immune sequencing clone quantification. Germline V CDR1 and CDR2: SQVTM, ANQGSEA. Trimming stripped 6 bases from V and 4 bases from J, with 12 bases between. The CDR3 sequence is 12 residues long. TCRdb called the PCR reads again in MiXCR, with one record for every CDR3 protein. Of around 300,000 distinct CDR3 sequences in the sample, 24% were seen once. In its sample, this clonotype was seen many times. No antigen is known for it. Study-level findings and limits: Among some 1.1 million naive cells, spiked Jurkat TCR RNA from a single cell was reportedly detectable.

This sequence joins TRBV29-1 and TRBJ2-5; D uncertain. The receptor's source is a human donor in good health. Some libraries in this study had Jurkat cell RNA spiked in. The sequencing sample was made of naive CD8+ T cells from blood, with Jurkat cell RNA spiked in. Subset in this sample: FACS-sorted CD8+CD4-CCR7+CD45RA+ naive T cells. For the CDR3, the DNA is TGCAGCGTCCTGGGCAGTCGAGAGACCCAGTACTTC. Its translation is CSVLGSRETQYF.